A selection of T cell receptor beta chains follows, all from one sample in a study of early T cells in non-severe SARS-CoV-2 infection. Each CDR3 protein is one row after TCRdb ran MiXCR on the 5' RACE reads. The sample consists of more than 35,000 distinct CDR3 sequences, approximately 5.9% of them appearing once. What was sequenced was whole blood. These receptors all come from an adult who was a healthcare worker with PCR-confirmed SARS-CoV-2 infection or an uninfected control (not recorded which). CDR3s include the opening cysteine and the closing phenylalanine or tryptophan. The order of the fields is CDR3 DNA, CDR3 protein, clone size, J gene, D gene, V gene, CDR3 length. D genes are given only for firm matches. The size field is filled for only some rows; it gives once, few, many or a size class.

DNA: TGTGCCAGCACCCCGGGACAGGGGGGCTATGGCTACACCTTC
CDR3: CASTPGQGGYGYTF
size: many
J: TRBJ1-2
D: TRBD1
V: TRBV12-3/TRBV12-4
length: 14

DNA: TGTGCCAGCTCACCAGCCAGGGACTATGGCTACACCTTC
CDR3: CASSPARDYGYTF
size: many
J: TRBJ1-2
D: NA
V: TRBV18
length: 13

DNA: TGTGCCAGCAGCTTCCAACCCGGGACTAGCGGGAGATACGAGCAGTACTTC
CDR3: CASSFQPGTSGRYEQYF
size: NA
J: TRBJ2-7
D: TRBD2
V: TRBV11-2
length: 17

DNA: TGCGCCAGCAGCCAAGATCTGAGGGACCTTATCACTGAAGCTTTCTTT
CDR3: CASSQDLRDLITEAFF
size: many
J: TRBJ1-1
D: NA
V: TRBV4-1
length: 16

DNA: TGCGCCAGCAGCTTGCAAGGTGGACAGGGGGCGCTCCCCTCTGGGACCAACGTCCTGACTTTC
CDR3: CASSLQGGQGALPSGTNVLTF
size: NA
J: TRBJ2-6
D: TRBD1
V: TRBV5-1
length: 21

DNA: TGTGCCTGGGCAGGGTCACAGTCATCCGGGTCTGGGGCCAACGTCCTGACTTTC
CDR3: CAWAGSQSSGSGANVLTF
size: many
J: TRBJ2-6
D: NA
V: TRBV30
length: 18

DNA: TGTGCCAGCAGCTTATACCCAGGGACAGATACGCAGTATTTT
CDR3: CASSLYPGTDTQYF
size: many
J: TRBJ2-3
D: NA
V: TRBV7-3
length: 14

DNA: TGTGCCAGCAGCTATGGACAGATTGGGTACAATGAGCAGTTCTTC
CDR3: CASSYGQIGYNEQFF
size: NA
J: TRBJ2-1
D: NA
V: TRBV9
length: 15

DNA: TGTGCCAGTAGCGGGGCCCGACGAGGCACTAATGAAAAACTGTTTTTT
CDR3: CASSGARRGTNEKLFF
size: many
J: TRBJ1-4
D: NA
V: TRBV19
length: 16

DNA: TGTGCCATCAGTGTGGGGCAGACGAACACCGGGGAGCTGTTTTTT
CDR3: CAISVGQTNTGELFF
size: many
J: TRBJ2-2
D: NA
V: TRBV10-3
length: 15

DNA: TGTGCCAGCAGCTTGACGGACAACTATGGCTACACCTTC
CDR3: CASSLTDNYGYTF
size: many
J: TRBJ1-2
D: NA
V: TRBV11-1
length: 13

DNA: TGTGCCAGCAGCCCCCAAGGGGTCTCCGAGCAGTACTTC
CDR3: CASSPQGVSEQYF
size: many
J: TRBJ2-7
D: NA
V: TRBV7-2
length: 13

DNA: TGCAGTGCAACGGGCCCTAGCGGGAACCAAGAGACCCAGTACTTC
CDR3: CSATGPSGNQETQYF
size: many
J: TRBJ2-5
D: TRBD2
V: TRBV20-1
length: 15

DNA: TGTGCCAGCAGCCGAAACAACCCGGGGGTACCACGTGAAAAACTGTTTTTT
CDR3: CASSRNNPGVPREKLFF
size: many
J: TRBJ1-4
D: NA
V: TRBV11-2
length: 17

DNA: TGTGCCAGCGACCCCACTAGTAGCTCCTACAATGAGCAGTTCTTC
CDR3: CASDPTSSSYNEQFF
size: once
J: TRBJ2-1
D: NA
V: TRBV11-2
length: 15

DNA: TGTGCCAGCAGTTTACTAGCGGGAGACCTCCTTGGGGCCAACGTCCTGACTTTC
CDR3: CASSLLAGDLLGANVLTF
size: many
J: TRBJ2-6
D: TRBD2
V: TRBV28
length: 18

DNA: TGTGCCAGCAGCTTCAACTCGCATGCTGAGCAGTTCTTC
CDR3: CASSFNSHAEQFF
size: many
J: TRBJ2-1
D: NA
V: TRBV11-3
length: 13

DNA: TGTGCTAGCAGCTTAGCGGAACTGGATGAGCAGTTCTTC
CDR3: CASSLAELDEQFF
size: many
J: TRBJ2-1
D: NA
V: TRBV7-7
length: 13

DNA: TGCAGCGTAGGGACAGGCCCCAGTAACACCATATATTTT
CDR3: CSVGTGPSNTIYF
size: many
J: TRBJ1-3
D: TRBD1
V: TRBV29-1
length: 13

DNA: TGTGCCAGCAGTTTAACAGGGAGCAATTCACCCCTCCACTTT
CDR3: CASSLTGSNSPLHF
size: NA
J: TRBJ1-6
D: NA
V: TRBV12-3/TRBV12-4
length: 14

DNA: TGTGCCAGCAGCTTAATGCCCGTTGGTTTCTCCTACAATGAGCAGTTCTTC
CDR3: CASSLMPVGFSYNEQFF
size: few
J: TRBJ2-1
D: NA
V: TRBV7-3
length: 17

DNA: TGTGCCAGCAGCTTAGGGGGACTACCTTCGGGGGAGCTGTTTTTT
CDR3: CASSLGGLPSGELFF
size: many
J: TRBJ2-2
D: TRBD2
V: TRBV7-9
length: 15